The present T cell receptor (beta chain) was sequenced within a study of cytomegalovirus exposure and HLA in healthy donors. For the study at large: Prior work identified 120 million or so unique TCR beta sequences in about 179 million T cells.

The PCR ran on 60 Vbeta and 13 Jbeta primers. This table comes from immunoSEQ multiplex PCR, and its TCRdb copy is limited to in-frame clones, with some not included. The sample includes some 120,000 clones. The germline V gene encodes CDR1 SGHTA and CDR2 FQGNSA. Deletions cut 7 bases from V and 4 bases from J, with 16 bases between. This CDR3 comprises 14 residues. V is TRBV7-2 and J is TRBJ1-1; perhaps TRBD1 as D (6 bases). The sequenced sample was PBMCs. The receptor comes from a man aged 35 to 55 in good health and CMV-seronegative. Written as DNA, the CDR3 is TGTGCCAGCATCAAACAGGGTGTTCCCACTGAAGCTTTCTTT. Its protein is CASIKQGVPTEAFF.